Each of the 26 T cell receptor beta chains below was sequenced from the same sample in a study of regulatory T cells in long-lasting Graves disease. As to time point: newly diagnosed GD, antithyroid drugs for less than 3 months. PBMC RNA was the source of the TCR library. Libraries of TCR beta came from iRepertoire HTBI primers plus Arm-PCR of CDR3 regions. TCRdb passed the multiplex PCR reads through MiXCR, listing each CDR3 protein once. The data show hundreds of thousands of distinct CDR3 sequences, roughly 15% seen once. These data were also filed under a second study, of T cells in Graves' hyperthyroidism and ophthalmopathy.

Sequenced here: peripheral blood mononuclear cells (PBMCs), sampled at new diagnosis, from a patient treated with antithyroid drugs. The receptors derive from a woman in her twenties or thirties with Graves disease.

This clonotype has at least ten counts. V gene TRBV20-1 combines with J gene TRBJ1-1; TRBD1 might be the D (6 bases). CDR1 DFQATT and CDR2 SNEGSKA come from the germline V gene (reference sequence). CDR3 length equals 14 residues. CDR3: CSAQKGGGNTEAFF. Written as DNA, the CDR3 is TGCAGCGCCCAGAAGGGGGGGGGGAACACTGAAGCTTTCTTT.

The chain uses TRBV2 and TRBJ2-3, with D maybe TRBD1 (5 bases). Germline V gene data show CDR1 as SNHLY and CDR2 as FYNNEI. V lost 2 bases and J 2 bases, leaving 11 bases between the germline ends. The CDR3 consists of 15 residues. The CDR3 region has the DNA TGTGCCAGCAGTGAACAGGGAAGTAACACAGATACGCAGTATTTT. Translated: CASSEQGSNTDTQYF.

This clonotype has only a few counts. The J gene is TRBJ2-7, the V gene TRBV20-1; D is undetermined. The germline gives CDR1 DFQATT, CDR2 SNEGSKA (reference sequence). V was trimmed by 1 base and J by 1 base, leaving 11 bases between them. CDR3 length: 14 amino acids. CDR3 nucleotides: TGCAGTGCTAGAGGTCGGGTGAGGTCCTACGAGCAGTACTTC. Encoded protein: CSARGRVRSYEQYF.

This clonotype was counted between two and nine times. The rearrangement joins TRBV7-9 to TRBJ2-3; D is uncertain. CDR3 length equals 16 residues. V was shortened by 5 bases and J by 1 base, with 16 bases between the two germline ends. Per the germline V gene, CDR1 is SEHNR and CDR2 is FQNEAQ (reference sequence). CDR3 residues: CASSPYNLGGTDTQYF. CDR3 in DNA: TGTGCCAGCAGCCCCTATAATTTAGGAGGCACAGATACGCAGTATTTT.

The chain employs TRBV28 and TRBJ2-1; D is perhaps TRBD1 (6 bases). The CDR3 spans 15 residues. Trimming stripped 4 bases from V and 7 bases from J, with 17 bases between. Germline V gene lookup returns CDR1 MDHEN and CDR2 SYDVKM. The CDR3 sequence is CASSYWGQGLNEQFF. The CDR3 nucleotides read TGTGCCAGCAGTTATTGGGGGCAGGGGCTGAATGAGCAGTTCTTC.

This clonotype occurred many times. The chain links TRBV7-2 to TRBJ1-2, with unresolved D. With 5 bases removed from V and 3 bases from J, the gap between germline ends came to 13 bases. CDR1 and CDR2 (germline): SGHTA, FQGNSA. This CDR3 is 14 amino acids long. The CDR3 DNA reads TGTGCCAGCAGCCTACTCGGGGTGGACTATGGCTACACCTTC. Protein product: CASSLLGVDYGYTF.

The chain couples TRBV6-1 to TRBJ2-1, with D possibly matching TRBD2 (6 bases). CDR3 length equals 13 residues. V was pared by 7 bases and J by 6 bases, with 13 bases between. The V gene's germline CDR1 is MNHNS and CDR2 SASEGT. The CDR3 bases are TGTGCCAGCAAACCGGGACTCCCCAATGAGCAGTTCTTC. It yields the protein CASKPGLPNEQFF.

A note on this clonotype: A much larger clone sits a single nucleotide away, making a read error possible. The chain employs TRBV20-1 and TRBJ2-1; D gene uncertain. The V and J ends lost 8 bases and 2 bases respectively, with 7 bases between them. Per the germline V gene, CDR1 is DFQATT and CDR2 is SNEGSKA (reference sequence). The CDR3 runs 11 residues. Written as DNA, the CDR3 is TGCAGTACCCCCCCCTACAATGAGCAGTTCTTC. As protein: CSTPPYNEQFF.

This chain uses TRBV27 with TRBJ1-5, with a possible D match to TRBD1 (5 bases). Trimming left V 8 bases short and J 11 bases short, with 13 bases between. Germline V gene data show CDR1 as MNHEY and CDR2 as SMNVEV (reference sequence). CDR3 size: 11 residues. The DNA for the CDR3 is TGTGCCAGCGGCCCGTGGGGGACCCAGCATTTT. Translation: CASGPWGTQHF.

This clonotype has only a few counts. The chain carries TRBV7-3 and TRBJ2-3; a possible D gene is TRBD1 (5 bases). There are 14 residues in the CDR3. Between the trimmed V and J ends, which lost 5 bases and 5 bases, there was a span of 14 bases. Germline CDR1 and CDR2: SGHTA and FQGTGA. CDR3 in amino acids: CASSLAGWRDTQYF. CDR3 sequence (DNA): TGTGCCAGCAGCCTCGCAGGGTGGAGAGATACGCAGTATTTT.

In this sample, this clonotype turned up a few times. This chain uses TRBV25-1 with TRBJ1-5; no definite D call. Trimming shortened V by 5 bases and J by 3 bases, and 11 bases separated the two germline ends. Germline V gives CDR1 MGHDK, CDR2 SYGVNS. CDR3 length: 14 amino acids. The CDR3 DNA reads TGTGCCAGCAGTAGCAGTCCTTCCAATCAGCCCCAGCATTTT. Translating gives CASSSSPSNQPQHF.

Points on this clonotype: Since a much larger clone is just one base distant, this may be a read error. The chain joins TRBV11-2 to TRBJ1-5, with D perhaps TRBD1 (5 bases). The germline CDR1 and CDR2 sequences are SGHAT and FQNNGV. This CDR3 is built from 17 residues. V gave up 5 bases and J gave up 3 bases, with 20 bases separating them. The CDR3 sequence: CASSEFSGTSDNQPQHF. CDR3 DNA: TGTGCCAGCAGCGAATTCTCCGGGACGTCGGACAATCAGCCCCAGCATTTT.

This chain links TRBV10-3 with TRBJ2-7; 7 positions match TRBD2. This CDR3 has 15 amino acids. The germline CDR1 and CDR2 sequences are ENHRY and SYGVKD. J was trimmed by 3 bases and V by 4 bases; bases with no gene match: 9. CDR3 residues: CAISGAGVVSYEQYF. For the CDR3, the DNA is TGTGCCATCAGTGGGGCGGGGGTCGTCAGCTACGAGCAGTACTTC.

This clonotype came up many times. The gene calls are TRBV5-1 and TRBJ1-1, with D possibly being TRBD1 (5 bases). Trimming took 0 bases from V and 5 from J, leaving 11 bases between them. CDR1 is SGHRS, CDR2 YFSETQ, per germline. CDR3 length: 14 residues. This CDR3 is CASSLGVGGTEAFF. In nucleotides, the CDR3 is TGCGCCAGCAGCTTGGGGGTTGGGGGGACTGAAGCTTTCTTT. Drawing the rest from reference TRBV5-1 and TRBJ1-1, the complete variable domain is KAGVTQTPRYLIKTRGQQVTLSCSPISGHRSVSWYQQTPGQGLQFLFEYFSETQRNKGNFPGRFSGRQFSNSRSEMNVSTLELGDSALYLCASSLGVGGTEAFFGQGTRLTVV.

This clonotype occurred many times. This chain joins TRBV2 and TRBJ2-1; D is unresolved. The CDR3 length is 11 residues. Germline assignment: CDR1 SNHLY and CDR2 FYNNEI. V was pared by 5 bases and J by 5 bases, with 4 bases between. The DNA of the CDR3 is TGTGCCAGCAGTTCCGACAATGAGCAGTTCTTC. It yields the protein CASSSDNEQFF.

This clonotype was observed at least ten times. This sequence joins TRBV2 and TRBJ2-2, with 10 bases that match TRBD2. Germline values: CDR1 SNHLY, CDR2 FYNNEI. The CDR3 length is 15 residues. V lost 10 bases and J lost 4; bases outside the gene matches: 9. In nucleotides, the CDR3 is TGTGCCACGCTACTAGCGGGAAGGACCACCGGGGAGCTGTTTTTT. This sequence encodes CATLLAGRTTGELFF.

Concerning this clonotype itself: Given a much more abundant clone one base away, this may be a read error. The V and J genes are TRBV20-1 and TRBJ1-4; D remains unclear. CDR3 length: 12 residues. Germline V gene lookup returns CDR1 DFQATT and CDR2 SNEGSKA (reference sequence). The CDR3 loop reads CSARDAGEKLSF. CDR3 DNA: TGCAGTGCTAGAGATGCGGGTGAAAAACTGTCTTTT.

The J gene is TRBJ2-1, the V gene TRBV27; TRBD1 matches 8 bases. J was trimmed by 5 bases and V by 5 bases; bases with no gene match: 14. The germline V gene encodes CDR1 MNHEY and CDR2 SMNVEV (reference sequence). The CDR3 consists of 17 residues. The DNA for the CDR3 is TGTGCCAGCAGTACCCTACAGGGGGGTTTCTACGACAATGAGCAGTTCTTC. Its translation is CASSTLQGGFYDNEQFF.

The CDR3 DNA reads TGTGCCTGGGCCCGGGAACCTGAAAAACTGTTTTTT. This encodes CAWAREPEKLFF. The chain couples TRBV30 to TRBJ1-4; D gene uncertain. CDR3 length: 12 amino acids. Trimming removed 5 bases at V and 7 bases at J, with 11 bases between. Germline V gives CDR1 GTSNPN, CDR2 SVGIG (reference sequence).

This clonotype appeared a few times. CDR3 in amino acids: CASSLGPGQGDTGELFF. CDR3 nucleotides: TGTGCCAGCAGCTTAGGGCCGGGACAGGGGGACACCGGGGAGCTGTTTTTT. The genes are TRBV11-3 and TRBJ2-2; 11 nucleotides match TRBD1. The CDR3 covers 17 residues. Germline V gives CDR1 SGHNT, CDR2 YENEEA. Trimming at V came to 1 base and at J to 3 bases, leaving 4 bases not matched to a gene.

This clonotype appeared many times. V and J are TRBV7-9 and TRBJ2-1, with D perhaps assigned TRBD1 or TRBD2 (5 bases each). The CDR3 is 14 residues long. The germline V gene encodes CDR1 SEHNR and CDR2 FQNEAQ (reference sequence). The V and J ends lost 2 bases and 10 bases respectively, with 15 bases between them. The DNA for the CDR3 is TGTGCCAGCAGCTTATCGACGATATGGGGGGAGCAGTTCTTC. Translated: CASSLSTIWGEQFF.

The CDR3 loop reads CASSQFTGQGPNYGYTF. CDR3 in DNA: TGTGCCAGCAGCCAATTTACAGGACAGGGTCCTAACTATGGCTACACCTTC. The chain combines TRBV13 with TRBJ1-2; 8 nucleotides align to TRBD1. J gave up 0 bases and V 5 bases, and 11 bases lay outside the gene matches. The CDR3 runs to 17 residues. From germline, CDR1 is PRHDT and CDR2 FYEKMQ (reference sequence).

This chain connects TRBV6-2 or TRBV6-3 to TRBJ2-7, with D possibly TRBD1 on 6 matching bases. Trimming pared 6 bases from V and 3 bases from J, leaving 15 bases between. CDR3 length: 14 residues. Germline CDR1 MNHEY, CDR2 SVGEGT. DNA of the CDR3: TGTGCCAGCAGACAGACTCAAGGGGGCTACGAGCAGTACTTC. It is translated as CASRQTQGGYEQYF.

Of note for this clonotype: A single base separates this from a much larger clone, so it may be a read error. The rearrangement links TRBV2 to TRBJ2-2; D is ambiguous. Per the germline V gene, CDR1 is SNHLY and CDR2 is FYNNEI. V was cut by 4 bases and J by 0 bases, with 9 bases left in between. CDR3 length equals 15 residues. Here the CDR3 reads CASSVGGPNTGELFF. CDR3 DNA: TGTGCCAGCAGTGTAGGCGGACCGAACACCGGGGAGCTGTTTTTT.

Turning to this clonotype: This is likely an artifact of a read error, given a far larger clone one base away. The chain joins TRBV7-9 to TRBJ1-2; the D gene is possibly TRBD1 (5 bases). The CDR3 runs to 14 residues. Germline-derived CDR1 and CDR2 are SEHNR and FQNEAQ (reference sequence). With 8 bases removed from V and 4 bases from J, the gap between germline ends came to 17 bases. In DNA, the CDR3 is TGTGCCAGCTGCCCGATGGGGGGAGGCTATGGCTACACCTTC. Encoded protein: CASCPMGGGYGYTF.

This clonotype occurred a few times. The chain links TRBV29-1 to TRBJ2-3; unclear D gene. CDR1 is SQVTM and CDR2 is ANQGSEA in the germline V gene. This CDR3 has 11 amino acids. The V and J ends lost 7 bases and 8 bases respectively, with 13 bases between them. In nucleotides, the CDR3 is TGCAGCGCCCTGAGAGTTCCTACGCAGTATTTT. Protein product: CSALRVPTQYF.